This passage covers 29 T cell receptor beta chains from one sample sequenced in a study of beta chain features in type 1 diabetes. Expressed TCRB transcripts were sequenced because the isolated RNA had all been reverse transcribed beforehand. The table came from immunoSEQ multiplex PCR; TCRdb's copy has only in-frame clones and leaves some out. The table includes hundreds of thousands of clones, less than 20% detected once. The sequencing sample was made of naive CD4+ T cells from blood. These receptors all stem from a man between 18 and 29 years old in good health.

This clone was observed a few times. The chain joins TRBV4-1 to TRBJ2-6; tentative D call: TRBD1 (6 bases). Trimming removed 1 base from V and 2 bases from J, with 6 bases in between. Germline values: CDR1 MGHRA, CDR2 YSYEKL. The CDR3 contains 15 residues. In DNA form, the CDR3 reads TGCGCCAGCAGCCAAGCAGGGGCTGGGGCCAACGTCCTGACTTTC. It translates to CASSQAGAGANVLTF.

This clone showed up just a few times. The V gene is TRBV7-2, the J gene TRBJ1-5, with D possibly matching TRBD1 (5 bases). The CDR3 has 17 residues. The V and J ends lost 2 bases and 0 bases respectively, with 14 bases between them. The germline V gene encodes CDR1 SGHTA and CDR2 FQGNSA. As DNA, the CDR3 is TGTGCCAGCAGCTTAATCCGCGGGACGCATAGCAATCAGCCCCAGCATTTT. It translates to CASSLIRGTHSNQPQHF.

This clone was counted a few times. This chain connects TRBV29-1 to TRBJ2-7; D tentatively fits TRBD1 or TRBD2 (5 bases each). Trimming took off 4 bases at V and 9 bases at J, with 19 bases between the two ends. This CDR3 region has 13 residues. Germline loops: CDR1 SQVTM, CDR2 ANQGSEA. For the CDR3, the DNA is TGCAGCGTTGCGGGGACGCCCATTACGAGGCAGTACTTC. As protein: CSVAGTPITRQYF.

V is TRBV11-2 and J is TRBJ2-7; D is perhaps TRBD1 (6 bases). Trimming stripped 0 bases from V and 6 bases from J, with 6 bases between. From germline, CDR1 is SGHAT and CDR2 FQNNGV. The CDR3 sequence is 12 residues long. CDR3: CASSLEGGEQYF. The CDR3 DNA reads as TGTGCCAGCAGCTTAGAAGGGGGCGAGCAGTACTTC.

The rearrangement links TRBV9 to TRBJ2-3; D may be TRBD1 or TRBD2 (5 bases each). The germline gives CDR1 SGDLS, CDR2 YYNGEE. CDR3 length: 15 amino acids. Trimming left V 0 bases short and J 9 bases short, with 17 bases between. DNA of the CDR3: TGTGCCAGCAGCGTAGAAGGAGTCGAGGGGAACACGCAGTATTTT. This sequence encodes CASSVEGVEGNTQYF.

This clone occurred a few times. The J gene is TRBJ2-7, the V gene TRBV27; D gene uncertain. CDR3 length equals 12 residues. V gave up 2 bases and J gave up 5 bases, with 7 bases separating them. Germline V gene data show CDR1 as MNHEY and CDR2 as SMNVEV (reference sequence). CDR3 loop: CASSLSEHEQYF. In DNA, the CDR3 is TGTGCCAGCAGTTTAAGCGAACACGAGCAGTACTTC.

This rearrangement joins TRBV28 to TRBJ1-3; weak D call: TRBD1 (6 bases). The CDR3 has 14 residues. CDR1 and CDR2 from the germline V gene are MDHEN and SYDVKM. The germline V and J ends were trimmed by 3 bases and 1 base, with 7 bases remaining between them. The CDR3 loop is CASSFTGSGNTIYF. The CDR3 DNA follows: TGTGCCAGCAGTTTTACAGGGTCTGGAAACACCATATATTTT.

This clone has just a few counts. The genes are TRBV2 and TRBJ2-7, with 7 nucleotides matching TRBD1. The junction had 11 bases not matched to a gene; V was cut back by 6 bases and J by 9 bases. This CDR3 spans 13 amino acids. Per germline, CDR1 SNHLY and CDR2 FYNNEI. CDR3 nucleotide sequence: TGTGCCAGCAGGGAAACAGGGGCCCCGGGGCAGTACTTC. As protein: CASRETGAPGQYF.

This chain links TRBV28 with TRBJ2-7, with D possibly called TRBD1 or TRBD2 (5 bases each). The CDR3 consists of 16 residues. Germline assignment: CDR1 MDHEN and CDR2 SYDVKM. Trimming cost V 6 bases and J 6 bases, with 24 bases left between them. The CDR3 DNA reads TGTGCCAGCAGGAACAGACTAACCGGGACCCTGACCGAGCAGTACTTC. Protein product: CASRNRLTGTLTEQYF.

The chain joins TRBV7-9 to TRBJ2-1; 10 bases map to TRBD1. The CDR3 spans 16 residues. Germline CDR1 is SEHNR and CDR2 is FQNEAQ (reference sequence). With 5 bases clipped from V and 5 bases from J, the junction kept 9 bases outside the gene matches. The CDR3 DNA follows: TGTGCCAGCAGCCTCGATCCGGGACAGGGGAACAATGAGCAGTTCTTC. Residues: CASSLDPGQGNNEQFF.

This clone was detected only a few times. The V gene is TRBV27, the J gene TRBJ1-6; possible D gene TRBD1, 5 bases. The CDR3 totals 15 residues. Germline V gives CDR1 MNHEY, CDR2 SMNVEV (reference sequence). V was shortened by 6 bases and J by 9 bases, with 18 bases between the two germline ends. The CDR3 sequence: CASRAEGIPRSPLHF. CDR3 bases: TGTGCCAGCAGGGCGGAGGGGATACCCCGTTCACCCCTCCACTTT.

This clone was picked up a small number of times. V is TRBV6-1 and J is TRBJ1-1; the D gene is possibly TRBD1 (5 bases). The CDR3 spans 13 residues. Germline lookup yields CDR1 MNHNS and CDR2 SASEGT. Between the trimmed V and J ends, which lost 7 bases and 2 bases, there was a span of 11 bases. The CDR3 is CASIQGINTEAFF. The DNA for the CDR3 is TGTGCCAGCATCCAGGGAATAAACACTGAAGCTTTCTTT.

This clone has just a few counts. The chain has TRBV14 and TRBJ2-3; 8 nucleotides match TRBD1. There are 18 residues in the CDR3. The germline CDR1 and CDR2 sequences are SGHDN and FVKESK. Losses at the gene ends were 2 bases for V and 4 bases for J; bases not matched to a gene: 14. This CDR3 is CASSQLQTDRVRADTQYF. The CDR3 nucleotides read TGTGCCAGCAGCCAACTCCAAACGGACAGGGTGAGGGCAGATACGCAGTATTTT.

Only a few counts were recorded for this clone. The rearrangement joins TRBV7-3 to TRBJ2-1, with D possibly being TRBD2 (5 bases). V lost 5 bases and J 1 base, leaving 12 bases between the germline ends. Per germline, CDR1 SGHTA and CDR2 FQGTGA. This CDR3 is 15 amino acids long. CDR3 protein: CASSPTSRSYNEQFF. CDR3 coding DNA: TGTGCCAGCAGCCCCACTAGTCGGTCCTACAATGAGCAGTTCTTC.

In its sample, this clone was seen a few times. This specimen includes other DNA sequences encoding the same CDR3. The V gene is TRBV7-2, the J gene TRBJ2-5; D unclear. The CDR3 spans 11 residues. V lost 5 bases and J 3 bases, leaving 4 bases between the germline ends. Per germline, CDR1 SGHTA and CDR2 FQGNSA. Here the CDR3 reads CASSPKETQYF. The CDR3 DNA is TGTGCCAGCAGCCCTAAAGAGACCCAGTACTTC.

This clone has only a few counts. The genes are TRBV4-2 and TRBJ2-5; 7 nucleotides match TRBD2. From germline, CDR1 is LGHNA and CDR2 YNFKEQ. J gave up 8 bases and V 0 bases, and 9 bases lay outside the gene matches. CDR3 length: 15 residues. In nucleotides, the CDR3 is TGTGCCAGCAGCCAAGACGGTTCGCGACTAGCCACCCAGTACTTC. This gives the protein CASSQDGSRLATQYF.

The chain recombines TRBV5-1 with TRBJ2-2, with TRBD2 matching 11 bases. V shed 4 bases, J shed 1 base, and the junction held 3 bases outside the gene matches. CDR1 and CDR2 (germline): SGHRS, YFSETQ. This CDR3 has 16 residues. The CDR3 nucleotides read TGCGCCAGCAGCCCAGGGACTAGCGGGAACACCGGGGAGCTGTTTTTT. It encodes CASSPGTSGNTGELFF.

This clone came up a few times. The V and J genes are TRBV10-3 and TRBJ1-4; possibly TRBD1 for D (5 bases). This CDR3 spans 15 amino acids. Germline CDR1 ENHRY, CDR2 SYGVKD. V was cut by 5 bases and J by 5 bases, with 15 bases left in between. For the CDR3, the DNA is TGTGCCATCAGTCAAGGGGACGGCCCAAATGAAAAACTGTTTTTT. Residues: CAISQGDGPNEKLFF.

J is TRBJ1-4 and V is TRBV5-1; D unresolved. Deletions cut 0 bases from V and 0 bases from J, with 18 bases between. Per the germline V gene, CDR1 is SGHRS and CDR2 is YFSETQ. The CDR3 loop spans 19 amino acids. The DNA for the CDR3 is TGCGCCAGCAGCTTGGGGGCAGGCCGTAGTTCTGCAACTAATGAAAAACTGTTTTTT. This gives the protein CASSLGAGRSSATNEKLFF.

This clone has only a few counts. The V call is TRBV6-6, the J call TRBJ2-3; TRBD2 aligns across 16 bases. J was trimmed by 5 bases and V by 6 bases; bases with no gene match: 5. Germline CDR1 and CDR2: MNHNY and SVGAGI (reference sequence). The CDR3 is made up of 16 amino acids. The CDR3 DNA reads TGTGCCAGCAGGCGGGGACTAGCGGGAGGGGGAGATACGCAGTATTTT. This codes for CASRRGLAGGGDTQYF.

In this sample, this clone turned up a few times. The chain recombines TRBV4-3 with TRBJ1-5; TRBD1 agrees at 10 bases. The CDR3 runs 21 residues. The trim removed 4 bases at V and 0 bases at J, leaving 18 bases unmatched. Germline CDR1 reads LGHNA; CDR2 reads YSLEER. The CDR3 sequence is CASSRLSPGQGTAYSNQPQHF. CDR3 coding DNA: TGCGCCAGCAGCCGCCTCTCGCCGGGACAGGGGACCGCATATAGCAATCAGCCCCAGCATTTT.

This clone appeared a few times. The chain combines TRBV9 with TRBJ2-7, with a weak D call TRBD2 (5 bases). Germline CDR1 and CDR2: SGDLS and YYNGEE. The ends were cut back, 4 bases at V and 1 base at J, with 12 bases in the middle. The CDR3 spans 14 residues. The CDR3 DNA is TGTGCCAGCAGCCCCCCCGAGGGATCCTACGAGCAGTACTTC. Residues: CASSPPEGSYEQYF.

This clone came up a few times. The chain uses TRBV5-1 and TRBJ2-7; the D is unclear. The CDR3 is 12 amino acids. Germline CDR1 SGHRS, CDR2 YFSETQ. V was trimmed by 4 bases and J by 2 bases, leaving 7 bases between them. The CDR3 coding sequence is TGCGCCAGCAGCGTCGGCGCCTACGAGCAGTACTTC. Translated: CASSVGAYEQYF.

In this sample, this clone turned up a few times. V is TRBV6-6 and J is TRBJ2-3; perhaps TRBD1 as D (5 bases). Trimming left V 2 bases short and J 1 base short, with 10 bases between. CDR1 is MNHNY and CDR2 is SVGAGI in the germline V gene (reference sequence). The CDR3 is 15 residues long. The CDR3 DNA reads as TGTGCCAGCAGTTACGGCAGGGTAGGCACAGATACGCAGTATTTT. This gives the protein CASSYGRVGTDTQYF.

This clone was picked up a small number of times. Written as DNA, the CDR3 is TGTGCCAGCAGCCAGGGACTAGGTGGAGATACGCAGTATTTT. This encodes CASSQGLGGDTQYF. The chain uses TRBV7-3 and TRBJ2-3; the match to TRBD2 covers 8 bases. This CDR3 has 14 residues. V shed 5 bases, J shed 5 bases, and the junction held 6 bases outside the gene matches. Looked up from germline, CDR1 is SGHTA and CDR2 is FQGTGA.

This chain uses TRBV5-6 with TRBJ2-5; D is perhaps TRBD1 (5 bases). The CDR3 sequence is 16 residues long. Trimming removed 0 bases at V and 4 bases at J, with 16 bases between. Germline V gene lookup returns CDR1 SGHDT and CDR2 YYEEEE. This chain's CDR3 is CASSLVGQGKGETQYF. The DNA of the CDR3 is TGTGCCAGCAGCTTGGTAGGCCAGGGAAAGGGAGAGACCCAGTACTTC.

This clone has only a few counts. The CDR3 sequence: CASSAQGPSTDTQYF. Here the CDR3 DNA reads TGTGCCAGCAGCGCTCAGGGGCCTAGCACAGATACGCAGTATTTT. The rearrangement links TRBV9 to TRBJ2-3, with a tentative D call TRBD1 (6 bases). The CDR3 runs 15 residues. V was shortened by 3 bases and J by 0 bases, with 11 bases between the two germline ends. CDR1 and CDR2 from the germline V gene are SGDLS and YYNGEE. Based on the CDR3 plus reference TRBV9 and TRBJ2-3, the full variable domain is DSGVTQTPKHLITATGQRVTLRCSPRSGDLSVYWYQQSLDQGLQFLIQYYNGEERAKGNILERFSAQQFPDLHSELNLSSLELGDSALYFCASSAQGPSTDTQYFGPGTRLTVL.

The chain links TRBV11-3 to TRBJ2-5; D is unclear. The CDR3 consists of 13 residues. In germline, CDR1 is SGHNT, CDR2 YENEEA. Trimming pared 5 bases from V and 4 bases from J, leaving 11 bases between. The CDR3 coding sequence is TGTGCCAGCAGCAGGCTGGTAGGAGAGACCCAGTACTTC. It yields the protein CASSRLVGETQYF.

This clone appeared a few times. Here the CDR3 DNA reads TGTGCCAGCAGTTACCGGGACAGGGTGGACATTCAGTACTTC. This codes for CASSYRDRVDIQYF. This chain links TRBV6-7 with TRBJ2-4; 9 nucleotides line up with TRBD1. TRBV6-7 is treated as an ORF (open reading frame) with a function not yet certain. With V trimmed by 2 bases and J by 8 bases, 4 bases remained unmatched. The CDR3 extends over 14 amino acids.